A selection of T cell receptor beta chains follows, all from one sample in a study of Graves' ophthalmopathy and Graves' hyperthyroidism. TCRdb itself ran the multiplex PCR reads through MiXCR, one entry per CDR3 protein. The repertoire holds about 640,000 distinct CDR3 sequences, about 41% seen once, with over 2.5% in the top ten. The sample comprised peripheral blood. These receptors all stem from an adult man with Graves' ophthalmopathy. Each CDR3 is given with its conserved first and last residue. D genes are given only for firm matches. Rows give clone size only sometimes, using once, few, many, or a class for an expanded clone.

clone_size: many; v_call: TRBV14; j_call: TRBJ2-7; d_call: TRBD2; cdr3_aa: CASSQWEGEQYF; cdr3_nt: TGTGCCAGCAGCCAATGGGAGGGCGAGCAGTACTTC
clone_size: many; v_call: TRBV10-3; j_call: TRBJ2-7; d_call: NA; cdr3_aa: CAISDGSEQYF; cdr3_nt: TGTGCCATCAGTGATGGGAGCGAGCAGTACTTC
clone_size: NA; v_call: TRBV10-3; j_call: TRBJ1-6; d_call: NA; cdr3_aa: CAISQDKDSPLHF; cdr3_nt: TGTGCCATCAGTCAGGATAAGGATTCACCCCTCCACTTT
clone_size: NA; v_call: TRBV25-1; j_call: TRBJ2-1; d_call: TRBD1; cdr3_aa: CASSFDRDEQFF; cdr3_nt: TGTGCCAGCAGTTTCGACAGGGACGAGCAGTTCTTC
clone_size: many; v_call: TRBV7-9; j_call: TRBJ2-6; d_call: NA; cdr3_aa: CASSWAENVLTF; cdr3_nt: TGTGCCAGCAGCTGGGCTGAGAACGTCCTGACTTTC
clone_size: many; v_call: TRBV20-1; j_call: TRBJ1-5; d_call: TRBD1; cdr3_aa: CSARTGPSNQPQHF; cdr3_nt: TGCAGTGCAAGGACAGGGCCTAGCAATCAGCCCCAGCATTTT
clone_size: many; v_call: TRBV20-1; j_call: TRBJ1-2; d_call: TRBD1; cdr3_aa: CSARDAGGAANYGYTF; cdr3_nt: TGCAGTGCTAGAGATGCAGGGGGCGCAGCTAACTATGGCTACACCTTC
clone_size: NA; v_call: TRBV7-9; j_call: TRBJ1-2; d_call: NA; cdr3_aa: CASSPTLGGGDYGYTF; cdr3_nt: TGTGCCAGCAGCCCGACCCTCGGGGGGGGAGACTATGGCTACACCTTC
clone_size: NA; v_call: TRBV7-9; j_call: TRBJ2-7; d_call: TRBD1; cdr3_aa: CASRLSTGDSYEQYF; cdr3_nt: TGTGCCAGCAGACTTTCGACAGGGGACTCCTACGAGCAGTACTTC
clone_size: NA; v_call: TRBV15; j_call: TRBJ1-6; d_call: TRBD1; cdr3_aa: CATSRPQGQGVLSPLHF; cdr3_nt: TGTGCCACCAGCAGACCTCAGGGACAGGGGGTGTTGTCACCCCTCCACTTT
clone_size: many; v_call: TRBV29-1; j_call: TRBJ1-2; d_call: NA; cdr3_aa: CSVEGGINYGYTF; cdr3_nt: TGCAGCGTTGAAGGTGGAATCAACTATGGCTACACCTTC
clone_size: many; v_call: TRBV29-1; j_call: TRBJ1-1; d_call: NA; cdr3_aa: CSVARTLNTEAFF; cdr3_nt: TGCAGCGTTGCCAGGACATTGAACACTGAAGCTTTCTTT
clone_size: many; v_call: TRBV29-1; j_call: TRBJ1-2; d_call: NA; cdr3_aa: CSAGGDTNYGYTF; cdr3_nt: TGCAGCGCCGGGGGGGACACTAACTATGGCTACACCTTC
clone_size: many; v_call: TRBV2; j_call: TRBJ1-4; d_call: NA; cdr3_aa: CASRRTDATNEKLFF; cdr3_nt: TGTGCCAGCAGACGGACAGATGCAACTAATGAAAAACTGTTTTTT
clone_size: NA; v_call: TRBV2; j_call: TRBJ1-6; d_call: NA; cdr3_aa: CASSLRFRRGYSPLHF; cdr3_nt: TGTGCCAGCAGCTTGAGGTTTCGGCGCGGGTATTCACCCCTCCACTTT
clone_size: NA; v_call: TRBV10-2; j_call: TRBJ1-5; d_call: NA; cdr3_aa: CASSESATQPQHF; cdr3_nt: TGCGCCAGTAGTGAGTCAGCTACTCAGCCCCAGCATTTT
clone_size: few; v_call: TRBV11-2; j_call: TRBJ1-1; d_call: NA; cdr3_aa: CASSLGASEAFF; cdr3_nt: TGTGCCAGCAGCTTGGGGGCCTCTGAAGCTTTCTTT
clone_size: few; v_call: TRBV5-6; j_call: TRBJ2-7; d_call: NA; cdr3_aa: CASSIFSYEQYF; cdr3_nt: TGTGCCAGCAGCATCTTCTCCTACGAGCAGTACTTC
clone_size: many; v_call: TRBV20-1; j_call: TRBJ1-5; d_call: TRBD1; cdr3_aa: CSAKGQAGLSNQPQHF; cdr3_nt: TGCAGTGCTAAGGGACAGGCAGGACTAAGCAATCAGCCCCAGCATTTT
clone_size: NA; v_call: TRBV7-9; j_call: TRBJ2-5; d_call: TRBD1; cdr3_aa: CASSSLDRGGETQYF; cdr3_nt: TGTGCCAGCAGCTCGCTTGACAGGGGTGGCGAGACCCAGTACTTC
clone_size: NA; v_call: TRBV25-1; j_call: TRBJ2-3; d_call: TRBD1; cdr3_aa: CASSYLDRGDTQYF; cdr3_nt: TGTGCCAGCAGTTACTTGGACAGGGGGGATACGCAGTATTTT
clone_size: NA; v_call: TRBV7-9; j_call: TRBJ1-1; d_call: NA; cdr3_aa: CASSVRGGRAFF; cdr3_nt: TGTGCCAGCAGCGTACGGGGGGGCCGGGCTTTCTTT
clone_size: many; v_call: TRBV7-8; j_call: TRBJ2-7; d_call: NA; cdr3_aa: CASSLYGWAHEQYF; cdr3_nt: TGTGCCAGCAGCTTATACGGCTGGGCCCACGAGCAGTACTTC
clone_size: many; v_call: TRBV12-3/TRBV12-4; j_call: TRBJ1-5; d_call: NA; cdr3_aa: CASSLRGFHQPQHF; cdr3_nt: TGTGCCAGCAGCTTGAGGGGATTTCATCAGCCCCAGCATTTT
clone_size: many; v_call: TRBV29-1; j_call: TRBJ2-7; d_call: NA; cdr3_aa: CSVEQADYEQYF; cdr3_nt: TGCAGCGTTGAACAGGCGGACTACGAGCAGTACTTC
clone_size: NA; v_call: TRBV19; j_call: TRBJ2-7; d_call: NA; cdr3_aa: CASSIDLGNSYEQYF; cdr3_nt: TGTGCCAGTAGTATAGATCTAGGTAACTCCTACGAGCAGTACTTC
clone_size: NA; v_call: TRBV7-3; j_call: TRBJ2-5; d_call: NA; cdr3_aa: CASSLAEGWKTQYF; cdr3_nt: TGTGCCAGCAGTTTGGCCGAGGGTTGGAAGACCCAGTACTTC
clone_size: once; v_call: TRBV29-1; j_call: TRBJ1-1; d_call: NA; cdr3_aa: CSADGVANTETFF; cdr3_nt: TGCAGCGCCGATGGGGTTGCGAACACTGAAACTTTCTTT
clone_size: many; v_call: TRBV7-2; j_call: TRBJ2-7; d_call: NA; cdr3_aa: CASSLAGYYEQYF; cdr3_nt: TGTGCCAGCAGCTTAGCAGGCTATTACGAGCAGTACTTC
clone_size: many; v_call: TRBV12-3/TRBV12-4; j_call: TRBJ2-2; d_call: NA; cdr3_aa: CASSRPGTGELFF; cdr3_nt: TGTGCCAGCAGTCGCCCCGGCACCGGGGAGCTGTTTTTT
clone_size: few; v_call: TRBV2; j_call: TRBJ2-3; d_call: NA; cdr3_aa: CASWVGGIRADTQYF; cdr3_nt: TGTGCCAGCTGGGTAGGCGGGATCAGAGCAGATACGCAGTATTTT
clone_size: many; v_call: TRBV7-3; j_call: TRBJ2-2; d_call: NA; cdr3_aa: CASSLSGVNTGELFF; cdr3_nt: TGTGCCAGCAGCTTATCAGGTGTTAACACCGGGGAGCTGTTTTTT
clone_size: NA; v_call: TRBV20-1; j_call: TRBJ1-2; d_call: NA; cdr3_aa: CSARAIRGISYGYTF; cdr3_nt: TGCAGTGCTAGAGCTATAAGGGGCATTAGCTATGGCTACACCTTC
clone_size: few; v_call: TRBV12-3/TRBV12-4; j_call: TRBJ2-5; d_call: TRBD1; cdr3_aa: CATRGTGGRETQYF; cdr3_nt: TGTGCCACCCGCGGGACAGGAGGACGGGAGACCCAGTACTTC
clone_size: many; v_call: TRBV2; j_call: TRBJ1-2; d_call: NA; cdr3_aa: CASSERRGYTF; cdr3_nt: TGTGCCAGCAGTGAAAGGCGGGGCTACACCTTC
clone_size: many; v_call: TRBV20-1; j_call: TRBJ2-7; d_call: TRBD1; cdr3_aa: CSASGTGDYEQYF; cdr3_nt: TGCAGTGCCTCCGGGACAGGGGACTACGAGCAGTACTTC
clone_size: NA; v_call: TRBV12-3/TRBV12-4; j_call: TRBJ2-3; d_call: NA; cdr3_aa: CASTPGDEDTQYF; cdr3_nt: TGTGCCAGCACCCCTGGGGACGAGGATACGCAGTATTTT
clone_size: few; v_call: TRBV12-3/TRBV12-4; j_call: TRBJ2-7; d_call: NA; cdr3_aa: CASSPGPILGEQYF; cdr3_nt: TGTGCCAGCAGTCCGGGCCCAATTTTGGGCGAGCAGTACTTC
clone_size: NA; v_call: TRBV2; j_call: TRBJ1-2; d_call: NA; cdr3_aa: CASSETSGYTF; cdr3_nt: TGTGCCAGCAGTGAGACTAGCGGCTACACCTTC
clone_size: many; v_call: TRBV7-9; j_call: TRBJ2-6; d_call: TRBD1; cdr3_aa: CASSLEGQGLTF; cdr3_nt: TGTGCCAGCAGCTTAGAGGGACAGGGTCTGACTTTC
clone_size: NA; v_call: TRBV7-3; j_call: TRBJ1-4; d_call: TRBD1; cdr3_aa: CASSLRTGVGEKLFF; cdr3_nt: TGTGCCAGCAGCCTACGGACAGGGGTGGGTGAAAAACTGTTTTTT